This T cell receptor beta chain is from a study of shared clonotypes between healthy human individuals. The sample holds one count of this clone. Its target is unknown. In replicate PCRs of sorted subsets, around 200 ng DNA, 29,000 or so T cell genomes, was used. Data came from immunoSEQ multiplex PCR; TCRdb stores just in-frame clones and leaves some out. The sample contains about 1.5 million clones, 95% to 99% of which appear only once. Overall study results and limits: Of the naive CD4 clonotypes, 4% to 5% were shared across a handful of donors. When compared with the clonotypes that were shared by all four sorted-subset donors, the non-shared clonotypes turned out to have lower generation probabilities. Rarefaction gave evidence that sorted-subset sequencing remained incomplete despite large depth.

The receptor was derived from a man aged 30-40 years in good health. Sequenced: naive CD4+ T cells sorted from blood. Subset indicated: CD45RA+ positively selected.

The CDR3 DNA reads as TGTGCCAGCAGTGTTATGGGGAGCGCTGGAAACACCATATATTTT. It encodes CASSVMGSAGNTIYF. This rearrangement joins TRBV6-1 to TRBJ1-3; D not certain. Trimming removed 4 bases at V and 2 bases at J, with 12 bases between. CDR1 is MNHNS, CDR2 SASEGT, per germline. The CDR3 runs to 15 residues.